This T cell receptor (beta chain) was observed in a study of T cell repertoires in ileal Crohn's disease. Background on the study: Postoperative therapy was given to about half: some eleven thiopurines, 15 to 20 anti-TNF agents. Study-level findings and limits: Active smokers at surgery had more clonal expansions than non-smokers. Every patient over 26.8% clonality showed endoscopic recurrence.

V lost 5 bases and J 11 bases, leaving 13 bases between the germline ends. Germline CDR1 is DFQATT and CDR2 is SNEGSKA (reference sequence). This CDR3 is 11 amino acids long. Each sample's TCRB immunosequencing used around 0.5 micrograms of biopsy DNA. Only in-frame clones appear in the TCRdb table, and some are missing; sequencing was by immunoSEQ multiplex PCR. The table shows around 5,600 clones, with about 85% occurring only once. As concerns this clone: The antigen remains unidentified.

The sequencing input was ileal tissue. This chain connects TRBV20-1 to TRBJ1-5; a possible D gene is TRBD1 (6 bases). The origin of this receptor is an adult with Crohn's disease. CDR3 sequence reads: CSAQTGRAQHF. The CDR3 DNA reads as TGCAGTGCTCAAACAGGGCGGGCCCAGCATTTT.